Here is one TCR beta chain with its context. Its antigen is undetermined. This sample is part of a study of post-analysis software for immune sequencing data. Study-wide background: As for disease course, relapsing-remitting, secondary progressive and progressive-relapsing multiple sclerosis were all included. Study results and limitations: A significant reduction in normalized Chao1 diversity was observed in multiple sclerosis patients versus controls. Pronounced co-clustering by F measure was evident among identically batched samples. About five TRBV segments (TRBV5-6, TRBV5-1 and TRBV20-1 among them) occurred more frequently in patients than in controls.

Unique-molecular-identifier-tagged TCR beta cDNA libraries were used. The yield from roughly 1 to 10 million T cells was 500,000 or so cDNA molecules in total. TCRdb reprocessed the PCR reads with MiXCR, giving one entry per CDR3 protein. Counted here are hundreds of thousands of distinct CDR3 sequences, roughly three fifths occurring once; the ten biggest clones make up about 11%. Germline V gene sequence: CDR1 SGHRS, CDR2 YFSETQ. Between the trimmed V and J ends, which lost 5 bases and 4 bases, there was a span of 10 bases. The CDR3 is 13 amino acids. The material sequenced was blood. This clonotype originated in a girl aged 2-10 years with multiple sclerosis. The genes are TRBV5-1 and TRBJ1-5; possible D gene TRBD1, 6 bases. The CDR3 reads CASRTGPNQPQHF. The CDR3 nucleotides are TGCGCCAGCAGAACAGGGCCTAATCAGCCCCAGCATTTT.